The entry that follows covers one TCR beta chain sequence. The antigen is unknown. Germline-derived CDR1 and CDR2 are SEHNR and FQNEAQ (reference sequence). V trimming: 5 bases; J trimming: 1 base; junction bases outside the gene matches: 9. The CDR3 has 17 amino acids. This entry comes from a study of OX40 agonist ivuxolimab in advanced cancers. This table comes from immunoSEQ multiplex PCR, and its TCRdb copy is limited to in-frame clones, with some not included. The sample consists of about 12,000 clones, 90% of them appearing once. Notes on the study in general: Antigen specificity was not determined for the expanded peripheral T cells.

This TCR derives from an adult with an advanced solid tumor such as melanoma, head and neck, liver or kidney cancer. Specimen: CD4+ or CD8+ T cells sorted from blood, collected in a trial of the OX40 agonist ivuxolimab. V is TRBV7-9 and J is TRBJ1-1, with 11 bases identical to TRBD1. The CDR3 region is CASSARTGGFGNTEAFF. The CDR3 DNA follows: TGTGCCAGCAGCGCGAGGACAGGGGGCTTTGGGAACACTGAAGCTTTCTTT.